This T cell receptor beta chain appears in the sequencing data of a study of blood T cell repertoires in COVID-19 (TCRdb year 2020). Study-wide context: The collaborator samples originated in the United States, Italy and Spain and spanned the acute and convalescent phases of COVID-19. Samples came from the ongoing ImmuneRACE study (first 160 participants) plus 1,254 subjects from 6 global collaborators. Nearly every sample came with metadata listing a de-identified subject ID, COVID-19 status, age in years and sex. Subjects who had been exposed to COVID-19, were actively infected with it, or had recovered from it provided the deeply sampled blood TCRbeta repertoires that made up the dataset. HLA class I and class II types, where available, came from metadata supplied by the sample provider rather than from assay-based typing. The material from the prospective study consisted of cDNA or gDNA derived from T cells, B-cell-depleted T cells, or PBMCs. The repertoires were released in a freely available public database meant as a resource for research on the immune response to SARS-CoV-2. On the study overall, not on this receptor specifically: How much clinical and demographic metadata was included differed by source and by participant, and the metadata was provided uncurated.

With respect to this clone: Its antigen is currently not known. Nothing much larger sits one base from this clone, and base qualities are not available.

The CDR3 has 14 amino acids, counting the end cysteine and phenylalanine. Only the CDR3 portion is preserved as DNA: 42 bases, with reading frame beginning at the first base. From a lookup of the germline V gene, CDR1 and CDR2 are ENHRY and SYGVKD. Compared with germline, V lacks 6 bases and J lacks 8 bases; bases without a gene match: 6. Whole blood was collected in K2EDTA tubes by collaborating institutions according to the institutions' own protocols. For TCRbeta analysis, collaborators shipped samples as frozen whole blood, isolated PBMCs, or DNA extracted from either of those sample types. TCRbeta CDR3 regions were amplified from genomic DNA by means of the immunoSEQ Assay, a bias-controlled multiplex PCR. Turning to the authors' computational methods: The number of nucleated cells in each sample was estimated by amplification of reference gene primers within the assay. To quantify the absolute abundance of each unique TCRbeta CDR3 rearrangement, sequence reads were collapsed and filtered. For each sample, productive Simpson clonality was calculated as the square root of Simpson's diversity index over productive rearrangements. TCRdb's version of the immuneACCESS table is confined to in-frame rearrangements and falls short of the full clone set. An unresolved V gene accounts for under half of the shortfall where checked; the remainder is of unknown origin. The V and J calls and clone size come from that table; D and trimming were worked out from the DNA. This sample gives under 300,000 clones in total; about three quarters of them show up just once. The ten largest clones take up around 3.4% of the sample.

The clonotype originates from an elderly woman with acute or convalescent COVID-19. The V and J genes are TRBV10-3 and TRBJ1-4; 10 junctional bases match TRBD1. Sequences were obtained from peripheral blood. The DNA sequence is TGTGCCATCAGCCCCGGACAGGGGGACGAAAAACTGTTTTTT. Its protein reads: CAISPGQGDEKLFF.